These T cell receptor beta chains were read from a single sample in a study of Ad26.COV2.S vaccination and SARS-CoV-2 variants. The repertoire was sequenced with immunoSEQ multiplex PCR; TCRdb's copy has only in-frame clones and lacks some. The sample carries roughly 270,000 clones, over 75% recorded once. The material sequenced was peripheral blood, taken in a trial of Ad26.COV2.S vaccine versus placebo. Receptors originate from a person between 18 and 65 years old who received the Ad26.COV2.S COVID-19 vaccine or a placebo. The conserved cysteine and the conserved F or W are not part of the CDR3 here. Not all rows give a size; the values are once, few, many and, for expanded clones, a class.

clone size: -
J gene: TRBJ2-7
V gene: TRBV4-3
CDR3 protein: ASSQAAQGTYEQY

clone size: -
J gene: TRBJ2-5
V gene: TRBV7-3
CDR3 protein: ASSLIGQSQETQY

clone size: -
J gene: TRBJ1-2
V gene: TRBV6-6
CDR3 protein: ASSYSAGLNYGYT

clone size: -
J gene: TRBJ2-2
V gene: TRBV7-6
CDR3 protein: ASSLATGGWTGELF

clone size: -
J gene: TRBJ1-2
V gene: TRBV6-5
CDR3 protein: ASRPRDRAIEGYT

clone size: -
J gene: TRBJ1-2
V gene: TRBV3-1/TRBV3-2
CDR3 protein: ASSPQPGNYGYT

clone size: -
J gene: TRBJ2-5
V gene: TRBV19
CDR3 protein: ASSIDLRETQY

clone size: once
J gene: TRBJ1-1
V gene: TRBV7-2
CDR3 protein: ASSIDRNTEAF

clone size: few
J gene: TRBJ2-7
V gene: TRBV7-8
CDR3 protein: ASRASSGGSFEQY

clone size: once
J gene: TRBJ2-5
V gene: TRBV25-1
CDR3 protein: ASQSAGGMLQETQY

clone size: -
J gene: TRBJ2-1
V gene: TRBV3-1/TRBV3-2
CDR3 protein: ASSPASRHNEQF

clone size: -
J gene: TRBJ2-7
V gene: TRBV7-2
CDR3 protein: ASSLAFQSGLGEQY

clone size: once
J gene: TRBJ2-2
V gene: TRBV4-1
CDR3 protein: ASSIGQGRTGELF

clone size: -
J gene: TRBJ1-4
V gene: TRBV28
CDR3 protein: ASSLSGQGREKLF

clone size: -
J gene: TRBJ2-5
V gene: TRBV6-2/TRBV6-3
CDR3 protein: ASSPTELQETQY

clone size: -
J gene: TRBJ1-4
V gene: TRBV11-2
CDR3 protein: ASSLGTEKLF

clone size: -
J gene: TRBJ1-2
V gene: TRBV28
CDR3 protein: ASSPTPGMGRGQVNYGYT

clone size: -
J gene: TRBJ1-1
V gene: TRBV2
CDR3 protein: ASRRGRLLDTEAF

clone size: -
J gene: TRBJ2-3
V gene: TRBV3-1/TRBV3-2
CDR3 protein: ASSQAGADTQY

clone size: -
J gene: TRBJ2-1
V gene: TRBV7-3
CDR3 protein: ASSSGLAGIQEQF

clone size: -
J gene: TRBJ1-5
V gene: TRBV7-2
CDR3 protein: ASSPWTSNQPQH

clone size: -
J gene: TRBJ2-7
V gene: TRBV20-1
CDR3 protein: SARGGFEQY

clone size: -
J gene: TRBJ1-1
V gene: TRBV19
CDR3 protein: ASWLGGAGEAF

clone size: -
J gene: TRBJ2-7
V gene: TRBV19
CDR3 protein: ASSIAGDAYEQY

clone size: -
J gene: TRBJ1-1
V gene: TRBV15
CDR3 protein: ATSRDVRAVRGEAF

clone size: -
J gene: TRBJ1-1
V gene: TRBV6-2/TRBV6-3
CDR3 protein: ASSVDRVAAF

clone size: -
J gene: TRBJ2-5
V gene: TRBV19
CDR3 protein: ASSRQQGETQY

clone size: -
J gene: TRBJ2-7
V gene: TRBV19
CDR3 protein: ASSIGGARSYEQY

clone size: -
J gene: TRBJ1-1
V gene: TRBV7-2
CDR3 protein: ASRRQGETEAF

clone size: -
J gene: TRBJ2-4
V gene: TRBV5-1
CDR3 protein: ASSLGTGGNIQY

clone size: -
J gene: TRBJ1-1
V gene: TRBV5-1
CDR3 protein: ASSSGSMNTEAF

clone size: few
J gene: TRBJ1-1
V gene: TRBV6-5
CDR3 protein: ASSYGQPGVDAEAF

clone size: -
J gene: TRBJ1-1
V gene: TRBV10-2
CDR3 protein: ASRLTGAGSEAF

clone size: -
J gene: TRBJ2-7
V gene: TRBV6-5
CDR3 protein: ASTTGQVPYEQY

clone size: -
J gene: TRBJ1-1
V gene: TRBV6-6
CDR3 protein: AAKGLLNTEAF

clone size: -
J gene: TRBJ2-7
V gene: TRBV6-1
CDR3 protein: ASSGPRQGLSYEQY

clone size: once
J gene: TRBJ1-2
V gene: TRBV9
CDR3 protein: ASSPRDRGSGYT

clone size: -
J gene: TRBJ2-3
V gene: TRBV7-3
CDR3 protein: ASSQLASTDTQY

clone size: -
J gene: TRBJ2-1
V gene: TRBV12-3/TRBV12-4
CDR3 protein: ATTLGSYNEQF

clone size: few
J gene: TRBJ2-7
V gene: TRBV7-9
CDR3 protein: ASSSRGGGSYEQY

clone size: -
J gene: TRBJ2-5
V gene: TRBV2
CDR3 protein: ASRRGKETQY

clone size: -
J gene: TRBJ1-4
V gene: TRBV29-1
CDR3 protein: SVTSGVQEKLF

clone size: -
J gene: TRBJ2-5
V gene: TRBV7-2
CDR3 protein: ASSPGSASFSPQETQY

clone size: -
J gene: TRBJ2-3
V gene: TRBV5-6
CDR3 protein: ASSLLGSTDTQY

clone size: -
J gene: TRBJ2-4
V gene: TRBV6-1
CDR3 protein: ASSESASGRNIQY

clone size: -
J gene: TRBJ2-7
V gene: TRBV30
CDR3 protein: AWRRPWQGAYHEQY

clone size: -
J gene: TRBJ2-5
V gene: TRBV2
CDR3 protein: ASSDGSSFNKETQY

clone size: -
J gene: TRBJ2-2
V gene: TRBV2
CDR3 protein: ASSERGNTGELF

clone size: -
J gene: TRBJ1-5
V gene: TRBV2
CDR3 protein: ASRPAGSQPQH

clone size: -
J gene: TRBJ2-3
V gene: TRBV19
CDR3 protein: ASSIGGPRTDTQY

clone size: -
J gene: TRBJ1-6
V gene: TRBV6-5
CDR3 protein: ASSRDSNSPLH

clone size: -
J gene: TRBJ2-3
V gene: TRBV5-4
CDR3 protein: ASSLAAGAITDTQY

clone size: -
J gene: TRBJ2-5
V gene: TRBV6-2/TRBV6-3
CDR3 protein: ASSRPLIETQY

clone size: -
J gene: TRBJ1-1
V gene: TRBV4-2
CDR3 protein: ASSQRGGRNTEAF

clone size: few
J gene: TRBJ2-2
V gene: TRBV10-2
CDR3 protein: ASSEPRQGAAGELF